The 3 T cell receptor beta chains in this list originate from one sample, sequenced in a study of shared clonotypes between healthy human individuals. The assay was immunoSEQ multiplex PCR, and TCRdb's table has in-frame clones only and misses some. The sample has approximately 2.3 million clones; approximately 95% are singletons. Material: naive CD4+ T cells from PBMCs. Subset given: CD45RA+ positively selected. Receptors were obtained from a man younger than 35 in good health. Some clones in this sample may be carry-over from other donors' samples.

V gene TRBV14 combines with J gene TRBJ2-7; 9 positions agree with TRBD1. V was clipped by 1 base and J by 4 bases; unmatched bases: 5. Germline-derived CDR1 and CDR2 are SGHDN and FVKESK. The CDR3 has 15 residues. The CDR3 region is CASSQAGTGRYEQYF. The CDR3 coding sequence is TGTGCCAGCAGCCAAGCCGGGACAGGGCGTTACGAGCAGTACTTC.

This rearrangement joins TRBV6-6 to TRBJ1-4; 7 bases match TRBD1. The CDR3 totals 13 residues. CDR1 is MNHNY and CDR2 is SVGAGI in the germline V gene (reference sequence). After removal of 8 bases from V and 5 bases from J, the junction contained 5 bases not matched to a gene. CDR3 sequence: CASRGTVNEKLFF. CDR3 coding DNA: TGTGCCAGCCGAGGGACAGTCAATGAAAAACTGTTTTTT.

The V gene is TRBV28, the J gene TRBJ1-2; 8 positions agree with TRBD1. This CDR3 is built from 13 residues. The V segment lost 7 bases and the J segment 3 bases; nucleotides outside the gene matches: 4. The germline gives CDR1 MDHEN, CDR2 SYDVKM. The CDR3 protein is CASIQGADYGYTF. CDR3 nucleotides: TGTGCCAGCATCCAGGGGGCTGACTATGGCTACACCTTC.